These 8 T cell receptor beta chains share one sample of origin, sequenced in a study of shared clonotypes between healthy human individuals. Only in-frame clones appear in the TCRdb table, and some are missing; sequencing was by immunoSEQ multiplex PCR. The sample records approximately 2.3 million clones, 93% being singletons. The source material was naive CD4+ T cells from PBMCs. The sample's subset: CD45RA+ positively selected. The receptor set was obtained from a man between 18 and 29 years old in good health. Some clones in this sample may be carry-over from other donors' samples.

This clone is a singleton in its sample. The CDR3 is CASSSGQGALNTEAFF. The CDR3 DNA is TGCGCCAGCAGCTCGGGACAGGGGGCTTTGAACACTGAAGCTTTCTTT. The chain uses TRBV5-1 and TRBJ1-1; 12 nucleotides line up with TRBD1. CDR3 size: 16 residues. J lost 0 bases, V lost 3 bases, and 3 bases had no gene match. Germline V gene sequence: CDR1 SGHRS, CDR2 YFSETQ.

The gene calls are TRBV7-2 and TRBJ1-2; no firm D call. The V end was cut by 3 bases, the J end by 5 bases, with 7 bases between. This CDR3 is 12 amino acids long. Germline V CDR1 and CDR2: SGHTA, FQGNSA. The CDR3 loop reads CASSFESYGYTF. The CDR3 DNA is TGTGCCAGCAGCTTCGAATCTTATGGCTACACCTTC.

The chain carries TRBV25-1 and TRBJ1-1; D is possibly TRBD1 (6 bases). CDR3 length equals 13 residues. Germline lookup yields CDR1 MGHDK and CDR2 SYGVNS. V was trimmed by 1 base and J by 4 bases, leaving 7 bases between them. The DNA of the CDR3 is TGTGCCAGCAGTGAATCAGGGGCCACTGAAGCTTTCTTT. Protein sequence: CASSESGATEAFF.

This chain connects TRBV2 to TRBJ1-5; TRBD1 matches at 9 bases. V lost 6 bases to trimming and J lost 4 bases; unmatched junction nucleotides: 7. Looked up from germline, CDR1 is SNHLY and CDR2 is FYNNEI. The CDR3 extends over 15 amino acids. CDR3 in DNA: TGTGCCAGCAGGTGGGGGACAGGGCAAAATCAGCCCCAGCATTTT. It translates to CASRWGTGQNQPQHF.

This sequence joins TRBV6-4 and TRBJ1-2; D remains ambiguous. This CDR3 contains 14 residues. Germline V CDR1 and CDR2: MRHNA, SNTAGT. Trimming removed 3 bases at V and 4 bases at J, with 12 bases between. The CDR3 is CASSEGVGTYGYTF. In nucleotides, the CDR3 is TGTGCCAGCAGTGAGGGCGTCGGAACCTATGGCTACACCTTC.

The rearrangement joins TRBV4-1 to TRBJ1-1; D remains unclear. Germline V gene data show CDR1 as MGHRA and CDR2 as YSYEKL. Trimming pared 5 bases from V and 3 bases from J, leaving 4 bases between. The CDR3 runs to 11 residues. Written as DNA, the CDR3 is TGCGCCAGCAGCTGGTACACTGAAGCTTTCTTT. Translating gives CASSWYTEAFF.

The chain recombines TRBV7-9 with TRBJ1-5, with 9 bases that match TRBD1. The CDR3 loop spans 15 amino acids. The germline V gene has CDR1 SEHNR and CDR2 FQNEAQ (reference sequence). V gave up 1 base and J gave up 6 bases; unmatched junction bases: 4. The CDR3 bases are TGTGCCAGCAGCTTAGGGACAGGGGAGAGTCAGCCCCAGCATTTT. It codes for CASSLGTGESQPQHF.

This clone was picked up one time. J is TRBJ1-1 and V is TRBV5-8; D is unclear. CDR3 length: 18 residues. In germline, CDR1 is SGHTS, CDR2 YDEGEE. Trimming took off 0 bases at V and 1 base at J, with 19 bases between the two ends. This CDR3 reads CASSLGGRPGVKNTEAFF. The CDR3 DNA is TGTGCCAGCAGCTTGGGTGGACGGCCCGGGGTGAAGAACACTGAAGCTTTCTTT. Together with reference TRBV5-8 and TRBJ1-1, the CDR3 gives the full variable domain: EAGVTQSPTHLIKTRGQQATLRCSPISGHTSVYWYQQALGLGLQFLLWYDEGEERNRGNFPPRFSGRQFPNYSSELNVNALELEDSALYLCASSLGGRPGVKNTEAFFGQGTRLTVV.